The 9 T cell receptor beta chains in this list originate from one sample, sequenced in a study of shared clonotypes between healthy human individuals. Only in-frame clones appear in the TCRdb table, and some are missing; sequencing was by immunoSEQ multiplex PCR. In the table there are 640,000 or so clones, approximately 79% of which are singletons. The sample consisted of memory CD4+ T cells sorted from blood. As to subset: CD45RA-negative fraction. Every receptor here comes from a woman between 25 and 40 years old in good health.

The rearrangement joins TRBV11-2 to TRBJ2-4, with 10 bases that match TRBD2. The germline V gene has CDR1 SGHAT and CDR2 FQNNGV. The trim removed 0 bases at V and 6 bases at J, leaving 8 bases unmatched. The CDR3 length is 17 residues. The CDR3 loop is CASSLDRLAGDGNIQYF. CDR3 sequence (DNA): TGTGCCAGCAGCTTAGATCGTCTAGCGGGAGATGGAAACATTCAGTACTTC. Full variable domain (outside the CDR3, taken from reference TRBV11-2 and TRBJ2-4): EAGVAQSPRYKIIEKRQSVAFWCNPISGHATLYWYQQILGQGPKLLIQFQNNGVVDDSQLPKDRFSAERLKGVDSTLKIQPAKLEDSAVYLCASSLDRLAGDGNIQYFGAGTRLSVL.

The V gene is TRBV28, the J gene TRBJ1-5, with D tentatively TRBD1 (6 bases). The CDR3 is 15 amino acids. Trimming took 4 bases from V and 10 from J, leaving 20 bases between them. Looked up from germline, CDR1 is MDHEN and CDR2 is SYDVKM. CDR3 bases: TGTGCCAGCAGTTGGGGGACAATTTCAATCAGCCCCCAGCATTTT. Translating gives CASSWGTISISPQHF. Full variable domain (remainder filled in from reference TRBV28 and TRBJ1-5): DVKVTQSSRYLVKRTGEKVFLECVQDMDHENMFWYRQDPGLGLRLIYFSYDVKMKEKGDIPEGYSVSREKKERFSLILESASTNQTSMYLCASSWGTISISPQHFGDGTRLSIL.

Concerning this clone itself: Possible read error: a much larger clone is one base away. The same CDR3 is also encoded by other DNA sequences in this sample. The gene calls are TRBV4-2 and TRBJ2-1, with D uncertain. Germline values: CDR1 LGHNA, CDR2 YNFKEQ. The V gene lost 1 base and the J gene lost 4 bases, with 8 bases spanning the gap. The CDR3 runs to 14 residues. CDR3 bases: TGTGCCAGCAGCCAAGTTTTAGGATACAATGAGCAGTTCTTC. Its protein product is CASSQVLGYNEQFF.

This chain uses TRBV28 with TRBJ1-5; 7 bases map to TRBD1. CDR3 length: 15 amino acids. The germline V gene has CDR1 MDHEN and CDR2 SYDVKM. The J segment lost 6 bases and the V segment lost 8 bases, leaving 13 bases of the junction unmatched. This chain's CDR3 is CASGEQLGGRQPQHF. In DNA form, the CDR3 reads TGTGCCAGCGGGGAACAGTTAGGGGGCCGTCAGCCCCAGCATTTT.

The rearrangement uses TRBV19 and TRBJ2-2, with a possible D match to TRBD2 (5 bases). The CDR3 runs 17 residues. V was shortened by 2 bases and J by 8 bases, with 21 bases between the two germline ends. CDR1 LNHDA and CDR2 SQIVND come from the germline V gene (reference sequence). In DNA, the CDR3 is TGTGCCAGTAGTATACGGGATAAGGGCAGCTTCCTTGGGGAGCTGTTTTTT. Translation: CASSIRDKGSFLGELFF.

CDR3 sequence (DNA): TGTGCCAGCAGAAAGGCCGGAAACACCATATATTTT. It is translated as CASRKAGNTIYF. The chain links TRBV28 to TRBJ1-3, with D uncertain. The CDR3 is made up of 12 amino acids. CDR1 is MDHEN, CDR2 SYDVKM, per germline. The germline V and J ends were trimmed by 6 bases and 4 bases, with 7 bases remaining between them.

The chain couples TRBV19 to TRBJ2-7; 10 bases are a match to TRBD2. The CDR3 covers 13 residues. Per the germline V gene, CDR1 is LNHDA and CDR2 is SQIVND (reference sequence). Losses at the gene ends were 7 bases for V and 4 bases for J; bases not matched to a gene: 4. For the CDR3, the DNA is TGTGCCAGTAACCCTAGCGGGAGTTACGAGCAGTACTTC. This sequence encodes CASNPSGSYEQYF.

The genes are TRBV27 and TRBJ2-3; 9 positions match TRBD2. CDR3 length equals 16 residues. V trimming: 5 bases; J trimming: 2 bases; junction bases outside the gene matches: 8. Germline loops: CDR1 MNHEY, CDR2 SMNVEV (reference sequence). CDR3 loop: CASSVPTSGLTDTQYF. The CDR3 nucleotides are TGTGCCAGCAGTGTTCCGACTAGCGGCCTCACAGATACGCAGTATTTT.

The gene calls are TRBV6-1 and TRBJ2-1; possible D gene TRBD2, 6 bases. This CDR3 spans 13 amino acids. Germline V gives CDR1 MNHNS, CDR2 SASEGT. V lost 6 bases to trimming and J lost 15 bases, with 21 bases between them. The CDR3 nucleotides read TGTGCCAGCAGCCGGAATTGGGGGGATTCCCTGTTCTTC. Its protein is CASSRNWGDSLFF.